This T cell receptor beta chain was identified in a study of Graves' ophthalmopathy and Graves' hyperthyroidism. Study findings and constraints: Detection in blood was also observed for most expanded thyroid clonotypes above 0.001 frequency. The model forecast ophthalmopathy progression, reaching over 70% sensitivity and about 75% specificity. Ophthalmopathy cases were distinguished from stable hyperthyroidism by a 13-signature model, reaching roughly 90% sensitivity and approximately 83% specificity.

Those donors who had ophthalmopathy presented with moderate-to-severe activity, a CAS of ≥3, a NOSPECS of ≥4 and a duration under 3 months. Germline-derived CDR1 and CDR2 are WSHSY and SAAADI. This CDR3 comprises 14 residues. V shed 2 bases and J shed 6 bases, with 13 bases lying between them. The authors amplified TCR beta CDR3 regions from RNA transcripts. An initial RT-PCR round employing HTBI primers preceded a second-round multiplex PCR. MiXCR was run by TCRdb on the multiplex PCR reads, yielding one entry per CDR3 protein. This table has 350,000 to 400,000 distinct CDR3 sequences, about 17% appearing once. On this clonotype: The antigen remains undetermined.

The receptor was derived from a woman between 18 and 30 years old with Graves' ophthalmopathy. The chain couples TRBV10-2 to TRBJ1-1, with D hard to call. Input material: peripheral blood. CDR3 sequence (DNA): TGCGCCAGCAGTGAGGATCGTCGGGAACCTGAAGCTTTCTTT. Its translation: CASSEDRREPEAFF.